Listed here is a single T cell receptor (beta chain). Its target is unknown. This specimen comes from a study of CD8 T cells in ankylosing spondylitis. Study outcomes and limitations: Past research had described some motif variants in reactive arthritis synovial fluid and blood. A motif of 7 to 9 highly homologous TCR beta variants was seen as apparently characteristic of ankylosing spondylitis blood. Matched ankylosing spondylitis synovial fluid reportedly showed significant enrichment of disease-linked clones.

Quantitative 5'-RACE with molecular barcodes was used to make the TCR beta libraries. TCRdb independently ran MiXCR on the 5' RACE reads; one entry per CDR3 protein. Among 200,000 to 250,000 distinct CDR3 sequences listed, about 18% were seen once. Germline V gene lookup returns CDR1 SGHRS and CDR2 YFSETQ. This CDR3 contains 16 residues. The ends were cut back, 4 bases at V and 6 bases at J, with 20 bases in the middle. Input material: blood, either unsorted or a sorted T cell fraction (not recorded which). This sequence originates from a male donor with ankylosing spondylitis. The rearrangement uses TRBV5-1 and TRBJ2-1; D is undetermined. The CDR3 here is CASSPDFARALNEQFF. The CDR3 nucleotides are TGCGCCAGCAGCCCCGATTTTGCAAGAGCGCTCAATGAGCAGTTCTTC. Using reference TRBV5-1 and TRBJ2-1 for the parts outside the CDR3, the full variable domain is KAGVTQTPRYLIKTRGQQVTLSCSPISGHRSVSWYQQTPGQGLQFLFEYFSETQRNKGNFPGRFSGRQFSNSRSEMNVSTLELGDSALYLCASSPDFARALNEQFFGPGTRLTVL.